This T cell receptor (beta chain) is drawn from a study of blood T cell repertoires in COVID-19. There are many counts of this clone. Germline values: CDR1 MNHNS, CDR2 SASEGT. This CDR3 contains 14 residues. V was shortened by 3 bases and J by 1 base, with 10 bases between the two germline ends. Here immunoSEQ multiplex PCR was the method, and the copy in TCRdb shows in-frame clones only, minus some. The sample carries fewer than 55,000 clones, about 71% recorded once. Sample: peripheral blood. The receptor's source is a woman aged 70-85 years with acute or convalescent COVID-19. The chain combines TRBV6-1 with TRBJ2-7; D possibly corresponds to TRBD1 (6 bases). This CDR3 is CASSDLDSSYEQYF. Here the CDR3 DNA reads TGTGCCAGCAGTGATCTGGACAGTTCCTACGAGCAGTACTTC.